The 5 T cell receptor beta chains listed next were all sequenced from one sample in a study of blood T cell repertoires in COVID-19. The data were produced by immunoSEQ multiplex PCR, yet TCRdb's version contains in-frame clones alone and is incomplete. This table holds a few hundred thousand clones, around four fifths found once. Sequencing was carried out using peripheral blood. The receptors were gathered from a man aged 55 to 70 who had recovered from COVID-19.

The count of this clone is one. The chain joins TRBV6-1 to TRBJ2-1, with D perhaps TRBD2 (7 bases). Germline-derived CDR1 and CDR2 are MNHNS and SASEGT. Trimming cost V 4 bases and J 8 bases, with 18 bases left between them. The CDR3 runs 15 residues. The CDR3 reads CASSAAGAGRDEQFF. DNA of the CDR3: TGTGCCAGCAGTGCAGCAGGGGCTGGGAGGGATGAGCAGTTCTTC.

CDR3 amino acids: CASHSAQGRKNQPQHF. The CDR3 nucleotides read TGTGCCAGCCACTCCGCTCAGGGGCGGAAAAATCAGCCCCAGCATTTT. The chain links TRBV19 to TRBJ1-5; a possible D gene is TRBD1 (6 bases). The germline V gene encodes CDR1 LNHDA and CDR2 SQIVND (reference sequence). V lost 9 bases and J 4 bases, leaving 22 bases between the germline ends. There are 16 residues in the CDR3.

The rearrangement uses TRBV11-2 and TRBJ1-5; D is unclear. V was cut by 5 bases and J by 6 bases, with 11 bases left in between. The germline gives CDR1 SGHAT, CDR2 FQNNGV. The CDR3 covers 13 residues. Written as DNA, the CDR3 is TGTGCCAGCAGCCCAACGGTCGGTCAGCCCCAGCATTTT. It is translated as CASSPTVGQPQHF.

This sequence joins TRBV27 and TRBJ1-1; a weak D match, TRBD1 (6 bases). The CDR3 contains 14 residues. The ends were cut back, 5 bases at V and 1 base at J, with 11 bases in the middle. The germline CDR1 and CDR2 sequences are MNHEY and SMNVEV (reference sequence). DNA of the CDR3: TGTGCCAGCAGTCCGGACAGTCCGAACACTGAAGCTTTCTTT. Amino acids: CASSPDSPNTEAFF.

V is TRBV19 and J is TRBJ2-7; D gene uncertain. V was trimmed by 5 bases and J by 2 bases, leaving 13 bases between them. The CDR3 runs 14 residues. In germline, CDR1 is LNHDA, CDR2 SQIVND (reference sequence). The CDR3 DNA sequence: TGTGCCAGTAGTGTAGGGTACAGACCCTACGAGCAGTACTTC. As protein: CASSVGYRPYEQYF.